This T cell receptor beta chain was recovered during a study of CD8+ T cells in alopecia areata. Overall study: Patients in the treated group were given tofacitinib by mouth, 5 to 10 mg twice a day.

A few counts support this clone. Compared with germline, one end of the junction differs, possibly owing to a read error. Described treatment: oral pan-JAK inhibitor, 5-10 mg twice daily. Peripheral blood, together with lesional scalp punch biopsies, was collected from alopecia areata patients. Reverse transcribed after extraction, RNA yielded cDNA as the sequencing template. Here immunoSEQ multiplex PCR was the method, and the copy in TCRdb shows in-frame clones only, minus some. This table has about 12,000 clones, around 67% appearing once. CDR1 and CDR2 (germline): SSHAT, FNYEAQ (reference sequence). The CDR3 is made up of 17 amino acids.

The sample in question was skin, obtained at week 4, from a patient treated with tofacitinib. The sequence was obtained from a human donor with alopecia areata. This chain connects TRBV7-7 to TRBJ2-1, with 9 bases that match TRBD2. CDR3 sequence reads: CASSPGTSLFLKNEQFF. The CDR3 region has the DNA TGTGCTAGCAGCCCCGGGACTAGCCTTTTCCTCAAGAATGAGCAGTTCTTC.